The following is a T cell receptor beta chain sequence with its context. The data originate from a study of blood T cell repertoires in COVID-19. Sequencing used immunoSEQ multiplex PCR; TCRdb keeps in-frame clones, though not all of them. The table includes 40,000 to 50,000 clones, approximately 86% detected once. Sequencing was carried out using peripheral blood. This TCR derives from an elderly woman with acute or convalescent COVID-19.

This chain's CDR3 is CASGTGGGNTEAFF. CDR3 coding DNA: TGTGCCAGCGGGACAGGAGGGGGAAACACTGAAGCTTTCTTT. The V and J genes are TRBV6-5 and TRBJ1-1; 8 nucleotides match TRBD1. The CDR3 is 14 residues long. Germline CDR1 is MNHEY and CDR2 is SVGAGI. Trimming removed 8 bases from V and 2 bases from J; junction bases left unmatched: 7.